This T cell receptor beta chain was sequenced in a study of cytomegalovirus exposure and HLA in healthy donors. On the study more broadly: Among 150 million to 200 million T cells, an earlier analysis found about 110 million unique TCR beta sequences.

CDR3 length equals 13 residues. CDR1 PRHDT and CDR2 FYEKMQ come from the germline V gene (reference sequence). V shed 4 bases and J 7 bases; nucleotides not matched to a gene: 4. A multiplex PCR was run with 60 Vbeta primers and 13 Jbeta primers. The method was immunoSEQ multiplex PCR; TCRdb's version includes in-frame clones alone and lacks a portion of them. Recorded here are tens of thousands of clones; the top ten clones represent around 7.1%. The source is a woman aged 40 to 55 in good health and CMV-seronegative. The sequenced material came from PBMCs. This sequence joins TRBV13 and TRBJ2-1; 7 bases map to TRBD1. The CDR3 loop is CASSWDSWNEQFF. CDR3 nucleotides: TGTGCCAGCAGCTGGGACAGTTGGAATGAGCAGTTCTTC.